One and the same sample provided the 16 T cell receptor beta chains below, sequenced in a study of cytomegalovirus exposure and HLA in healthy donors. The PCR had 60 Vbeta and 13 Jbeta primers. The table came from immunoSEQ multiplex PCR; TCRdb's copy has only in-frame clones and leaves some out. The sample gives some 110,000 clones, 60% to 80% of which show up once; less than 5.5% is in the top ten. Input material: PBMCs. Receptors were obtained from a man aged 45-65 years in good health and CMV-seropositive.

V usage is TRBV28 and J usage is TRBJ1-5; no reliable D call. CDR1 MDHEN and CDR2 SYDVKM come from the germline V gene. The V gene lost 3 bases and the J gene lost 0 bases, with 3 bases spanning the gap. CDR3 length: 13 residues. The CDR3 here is CASSFYSNQPQHF. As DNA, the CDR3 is TGTGCCAGCAGTTTTTATAGCAATCAGCCCCAGCATTTT.

The DNA of the CDR3 is TGTGCCAGCAGCCCATTAGCGGGGGGCAGTGGCACTGAAGCTTTCTTT. Its translation: CASSPLAGGSGTEAFF. This sequence joins TRBV27 and TRBJ1-1, with D possibly TRBD1 on 6 matching bases. CDR1 and CDR2 from the germline V gene are MNHEY and SMNVEV (reference sequence). V was cut by 6 bases and J by 4 bases, with 21 bases left in between. The CDR3 contains 16 residues.

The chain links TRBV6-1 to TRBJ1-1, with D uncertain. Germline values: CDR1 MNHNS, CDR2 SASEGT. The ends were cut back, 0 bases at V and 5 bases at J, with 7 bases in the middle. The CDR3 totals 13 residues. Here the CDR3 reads CASSEAPGTEAFF. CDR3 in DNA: TGTGCCAGCAGTGAAGCGCCCGGGACTGAAGCTTTCTTT.

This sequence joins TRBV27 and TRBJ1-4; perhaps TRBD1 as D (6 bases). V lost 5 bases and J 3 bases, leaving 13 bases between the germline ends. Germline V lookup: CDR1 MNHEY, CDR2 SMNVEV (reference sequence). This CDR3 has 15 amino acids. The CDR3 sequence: CASSAYRDSNEKLFF. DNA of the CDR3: TGTGCCAGCAGTGCCTACAGGGATTCTAATGAAAAACTGTTTTTT.

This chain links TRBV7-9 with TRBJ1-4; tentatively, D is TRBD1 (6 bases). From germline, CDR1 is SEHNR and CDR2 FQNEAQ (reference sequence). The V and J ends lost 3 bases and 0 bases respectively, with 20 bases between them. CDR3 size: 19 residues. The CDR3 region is CASSLVPGHQFATNEKLFF. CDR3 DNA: TGTGCCAGCAGCTTGGTACCGGGACACCAATTTGCAACTAATGAAAAACTGTTTTTT. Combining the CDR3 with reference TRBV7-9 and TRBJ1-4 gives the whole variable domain DTGVSQNPRHKITKRGQNVTFRCDPISEHNRLYWYRQTLGQGPEFLTYFQNEAQLEKSRLLSDRFSAERPKGSFSTLEIQRTEQGDSAMYLCASSLVPGHQFATNEKLFFGSGTQLSVL.

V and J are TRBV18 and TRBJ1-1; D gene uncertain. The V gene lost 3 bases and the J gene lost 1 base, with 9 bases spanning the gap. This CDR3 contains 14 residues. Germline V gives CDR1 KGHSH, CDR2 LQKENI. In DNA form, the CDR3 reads TGTGCCAGCTCACCTAACTCGGGGAACACTGAAGCTTTCTTT. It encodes CASSPNSGNTEAFF.

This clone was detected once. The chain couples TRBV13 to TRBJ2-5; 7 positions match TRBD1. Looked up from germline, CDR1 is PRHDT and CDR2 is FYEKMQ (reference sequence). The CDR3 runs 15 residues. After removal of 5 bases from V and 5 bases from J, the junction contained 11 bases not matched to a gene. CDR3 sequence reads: CASSPSHTGDETQYF. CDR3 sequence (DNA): TGTGCCAGCAGCCCTTCTCACACAGGGGACGAGACCCAGTACTTC.

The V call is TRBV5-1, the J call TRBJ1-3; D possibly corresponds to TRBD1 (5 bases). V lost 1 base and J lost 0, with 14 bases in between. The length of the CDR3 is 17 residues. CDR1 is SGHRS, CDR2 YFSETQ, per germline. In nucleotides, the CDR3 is TGCGCCAGCAGCTTGAAGCCTCTCGACAGCTCTGGAAACACCATATATTTT. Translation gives CASSLKPLDSSGNTIYF.

CDR3 protein: CASSLGTSKGDTQYF. The CDR3 DNA reads TGTGCCAGCAGCTTAGGGACATCTAAGGGAGATACGCAGTATTTT. The chain uses TRBV7-9 and TRBJ2-3; possible D gene TRBD1, 5 bases. This CDR3 spans 15 amino acids. With 1 base removed from V and 5 bases from J, the gap between germline ends came to 13 bases. Germline V gene data show CDR1 as SEHNR and CDR2 as FQNEAQ (reference sequence). The entire variable domain, with the rest obtained from reference TRBV7-9 and TRBJ2-3, is as follows: DTGVSQNPRHKITKRGQNVTFRCDPISEHNRLYWYRQTLGQGPEFLTYFQNEAQLEKSRLLSDRFSAERPKGSFSTLEIQRTEQGDSAMYLCASSLGTSKGDTQYFGPGTRLTVL.

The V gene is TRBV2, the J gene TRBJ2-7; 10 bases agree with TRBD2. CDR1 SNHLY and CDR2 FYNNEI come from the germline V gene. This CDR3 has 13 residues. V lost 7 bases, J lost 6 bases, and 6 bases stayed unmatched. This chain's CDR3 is CASMRLAGLEQYF. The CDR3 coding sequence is TGTGCCAGCATGCGACTAGCGGGTCTCGAGCAGTACTTC.

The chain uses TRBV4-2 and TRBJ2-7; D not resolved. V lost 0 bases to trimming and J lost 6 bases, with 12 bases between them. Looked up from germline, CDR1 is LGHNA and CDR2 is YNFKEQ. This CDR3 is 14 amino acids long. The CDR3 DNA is TGTGCCAGCAGCCAAGATCGGTCTTCCCGCGAGCAGTACTTC. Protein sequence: CASSQDRSSREQYF.

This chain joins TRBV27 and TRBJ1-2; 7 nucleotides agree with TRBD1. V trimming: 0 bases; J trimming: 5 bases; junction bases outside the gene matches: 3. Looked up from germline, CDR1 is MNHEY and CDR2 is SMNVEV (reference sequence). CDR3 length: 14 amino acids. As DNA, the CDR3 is TGTGCCAGCAGTTTATCCGGGACAGCTTATGGCTACACCTTC. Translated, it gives CASSLSGTAYGYTF.

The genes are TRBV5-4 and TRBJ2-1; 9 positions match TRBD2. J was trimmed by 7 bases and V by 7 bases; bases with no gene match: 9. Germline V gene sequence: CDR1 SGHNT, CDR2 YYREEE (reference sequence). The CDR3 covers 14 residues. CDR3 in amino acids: CASRRGGAGNEQFF. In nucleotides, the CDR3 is TGTGCCAGCCGGCGCGGGGGGGCTGGGAATGAGCAGTTCTTC. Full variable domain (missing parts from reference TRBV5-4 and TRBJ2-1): ETGVTQSPTHLIKTRGQQVTLRCSSQSGHNTVSWYQQALGQGPQFIFQYYREEENGRGNFPPRFSGLQFPNYSSELNVNALELDDSALYLCASRRGGAGNEQFFGPGTRLTVL.

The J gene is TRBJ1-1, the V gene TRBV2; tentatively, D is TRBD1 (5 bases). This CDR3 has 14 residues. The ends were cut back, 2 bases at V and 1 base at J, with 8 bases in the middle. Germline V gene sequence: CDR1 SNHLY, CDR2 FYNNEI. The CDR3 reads CASSERGGNTEAFF. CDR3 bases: TGTGCCAGCAGTGAAAGGGGTGGGAACACTGAAGCTTTCTTT.

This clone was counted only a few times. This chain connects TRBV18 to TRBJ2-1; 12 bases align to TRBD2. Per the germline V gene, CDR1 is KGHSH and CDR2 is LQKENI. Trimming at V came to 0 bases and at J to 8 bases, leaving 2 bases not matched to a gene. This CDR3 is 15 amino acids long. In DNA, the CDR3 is TGTGCCAGCTCACCACCTCTAGCGGGAGGGTATGAGCAGTTCTTC. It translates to CASSPPLAGGYEQFF.

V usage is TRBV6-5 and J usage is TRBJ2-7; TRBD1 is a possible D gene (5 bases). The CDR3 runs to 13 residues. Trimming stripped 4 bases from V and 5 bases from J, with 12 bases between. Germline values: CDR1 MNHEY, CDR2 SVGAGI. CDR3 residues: CASSWTPRHEQYF. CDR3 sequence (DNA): TGTGCCAGCAGTTGGACACCTCGGCACGAGCAGTACTTC.